The T cell receptor (beta chain) described here comes from a study of T cell responses to AZD1222 COVID-19 vaccine. TCRdb's copy holds only in-frame clones and misses some; the assay was immunoSEQ multiplex PCR. The profile shows more than 150,000 clones, around nine tenths of them singletons. General study findings and limits: Spike regions recognized by vaccine-associated CD4 TCRs spanned the protein, led by 160-218 and 743-854. Donors were chiefly white British, with a greater number of females, and clonal diversity was perhaps underestimated. Just a handful of people given AZD1222 tested seropositive at baseline.

Second-dose timings of about 4 or about 12 weeks were pooled. In the case of this clone: Its matching antigen is unknown.

The input for sequencing was peripheral blood, taken 28 days after the second AZD1222 dose. This TCR came from an adult who received the AZD1222 COVID-19 vaccine.

The CDR3 protein is CASSFPGTSGEQYF. CDR3 DNA: TGTGCCAGCAGCTTCCCTGGAACATCCGGGGAGCAGTACTTC. V is TRBV7-8 and J is TRBJ2-7; D ambiguous. Trimming shortened V by 3 bases and J by 7 bases, and 16 bases separated the two germline ends. Looked up from germline, CDR1 is SGHVS and CDR2 is FQNEAQ. This CDR3 spans 14 amino acids. The full variable domain, in which reference TRBV7-8 and TRBJ2-7 provide the parts outside the CDR3, is GAGVSQSPRYKVAKRGQDVALRCDPISGHVSLFWYQQALGQGPEFLTYFQNEAQLDKSGLPSDRFFAERPEGSVSTLKIQRTQQEDSAVYLCASSFPGTSGEQYFGPGTRLTVT.